Listed below are T cell receptor beta chains from one sample, sequenced in a study of T cell responses to AZD1222 COVID-19 vaccine. The method was immunoSEQ multiplex PCR; TCRdb's version includes in-frame clones alone and lacks a portion of them. The sample consists of roughly 150,000 clones, approximately 90% of them appearing once. Source: peripheral blood, taken 28 days after the second AZD1222 dose. The receptors originated from an adult who received the AZD1222 COVID-19 vaccine. Each CDR3 is given with its conserved first and last residue. A D gene is named only where the DNA matches it firmly. Clone size appears in some rows only: once, few, many, or a class for an expanded clone.

len,abundance,d_gene,v_gene,j_gene,CDR3nt,CDR3aa
16,.,.,TRBV21-1,TRBJ1-5,TGTGCCAGCAGCCCACGGACAAGAGATAGCAATCAGCCCCAGCATTTT,CASSPRTRDSNQPQHF
13,once,.,TRBV7-8,TRBJ2-7,TGTGCCAGCAGCGCACTAAGGGGATACGAGCAGTACTTC,CASSALRGYEQYF
19,once,TRBD1,TRBV4-1,TRBJ2-6,TGCGCCAGCAGCCAAGTTCCCACGACAGGGGTGGCTGGGGCCAACGTCCTGACTTTC,CASSQVPTTGVAGANVLTF
13,once,.,TRBV2,TRBJ1-5,TGTGCCAGCAATGGGGGTCACGGGCAGCCCCAGCATTTT,CASNGGHGQPQHF
15,once,TRBD1,TRBV13,TRBJ1-6,TGTGCCAGCAGCTTTAGGGACAGGGCCAGTTCACCCCTCCACTTT,CASSFRDRASSPLHF
23,once,TRBD2,TRBV27,TRBJ2-1,TGTGCCAGCAGTTTCTTAGCGGGGGCACACGTATTTACTGAGAAAAGCTCCTACAATGAGCAGTTCTTC,CASSFLAGAHVFTEKSSYNEQFF
12,.,TRBD1,TRBV29-1,TRBJ1-2,TGCAGCTCCTGGACAGGGGAGGGTGGCTACACCTTC,CSSWTGEGGYTF
14,few,.,TRBV6-4,TRBJ1-6,TGTGCCAGCAGTGACGGGGTACAGAATTCACCCCTCCACTTT,CASSDGVQNSPLHF
18,.,TRBD1,TRBV4-2,TRBJ1-1,TGTGCCAGCAGCCCCCGGGGGATGACAGGGAGGGGGACCGCTGAAGCTTTCTTT,CASSPRGMTGRGTAEAFF
13,.,.,TRBV25-1,TRBJ2-7,TGTGCCAGCAGTGGGACAGTCTACTACGAGCAGTACTTC,CASSGTVYYEQYF
13,.,TRBD1,TRBV18,TRBJ2-7,TGTGCCAGCTCATATAAACAGGGGCACGAGCAGTACTTC,CASSYKQGHEQYF
16,.,.,TRBV7-8,TRBJ1-1,TGTGCCAGCAGCCCCAACGCCGCGGGGATGGACACTGAAGCTTTCTTT,CASSPNAAGMDTEAFF
16,.,.,TRBV5-4,TRBJ2-3,TGTGCCAGCAGCTTTATTAGGAAATCTAGCACAGATACGCAGTATTTT,CASSFIRKSSTDTQYF
15,.,.,TRBV9,TRBJ2-7,TGTGCCAGCAGCACCGGTGCCGGGACCTCCTACGAGCAGTACTTC,CASSTGAGTSYEQYF
15,.,.,TRBV10-2,TRBJ2-7,TGCGCCAGCAACCCTTCCGGGGCTAGCTCCTACGAGCAGTACTTC,CASNPSGASSYEQYF
14,once,TRBD1,TRBV11-2,TRBJ1-1,TGTGCCAGCAGATCACAGGGGGCTAACACTGAAGCTTTCTTT,CASRSQGANTEAFF
14,.,.,TRBV7-2,TRBJ1-1,TGTGCCAGCAGCTTAAACAGGGTGGGCACTGAAGCTTTCTTT,CASSLNRVGTEAFF
12,.,.,TRBV29-1,TRBJ1-5,TGCAGCGTCGGACAGTACAATCAGCCCCAGCATTTT,CSVGQYNQPQHF
13,.,TRBD2,TRBV10-2,TRBJ2-5,TGCGCCAGCAGTGCCTGGGGGGGAGAGACCCAGTACTTC,CASSAWGGETQYF
11,.,.,TRBV27,TRBJ2-2,TGTGCCAGCGGAGTTCCCGGGGAGCTGTTTTTT,CASGVPGELFF
15,.,.,TRBV9,TRBJ1-1,TGTGCCAGCAGCGTAGAGGAGGGAATCGGCACTGAAGCTTTCTTT,CASSVEEGIGTEAFF
16,.,.,TRBV11-1,TRBJ2-2,TGTGCCAGCAGCTTAGCGAACTACCCGAACACCGGGGAGCTGTTTTTT,CASSLANYPNTGELFF
14,.,.,TRBV7-9,TRBJ1-5,TGTGCCAGCAGCTCTTACAGGGATAATCAGCCCCAGCATTTT,CASSSYRDNQPQHF
15,.,TRBD2,TRBV19,TRBJ2-2,TGTGCCAGTAGTTCCCGGACTAGTAGGACCGGGGAGCTGTTTTTT,CASSSRTSRTGELFF
16,.,.,TRBV11-2,TRBJ2-2,TGTGCCAGCAGCAGAGGGGTTCTGGCGAACACCGGGGAGCTGTTTTTT,CASSRGVLANTGELFF
17,once,.,TRBV19,TRBJ1-2,TGTGCCAGTAGTATCAGTCGGGGGGAACCCGCTAACTATGGCTACACCTTC,CASSISRGEPANYGYTF
12,.,.,TRBV24-1,TRBJ1-2,TGTGCCACCAGTGATGTAAACTATGGCTACACCTTC,CATSDVNYGYTF
13,.,.,TRBV18,TRBJ1-2,TGTGCCAGCTCACCCCAGGGTAACTATGGCTACACCTTC,CASSPQGNYGYTF
11,.,.,TRBV20-1,TRBJ1-5,TGCAGTGCCCCCTCGGGGGGGCCCCAGCATTTT,CSAPSGGPQHF
12,few,TRBD1,TRBV5-1,TRBJ2-7,TGCGCCAGCAGCTCGGACAGGTACGAGCAGTACTTC,CASSSDRYEQYF
18,.,TRBD1,TRBV7-3,TRBJ2-6,TGTGCCAGCAGCCCCGCCGGGACAGGGGGTTTTGGGGCCAACGTCCTGACTTTC,CASSPAGTGGFGANVLTF
17,.,TRBD2,TRBV18,TRBJ2-3,TGTGCCAGCTCACCTGGACTAGCGGTAGAGCTCACAGATACGCAGTATTTT,CASSPGLAVELTDTQYF
13,.,.,TRBV7-9,TRBJ2-7,TGTGCCAGCAGCTCCGGGGGTCTATACGAGCAGTACTTC,CASSSGGLYEQYF